This TCR beta chain was obtained from a study of T cells in tumors after PD-1 blockade (dated by TCRdb to about 2019). General notes on the study: Exclusion criteria were prior checkpoint blockade, use of systemic immunosuppressants, or recent radiotherapy or other anti-cancer therapy within 4 weeks. Treatment consisted of either cemiplimab 350 mg every 2 weeks or pembrolizumab 200 mg every 3 weeks. Some patients also continued taking vismodegib 150 mg daily during anti-PD-1 treatment. On average, tumor samples had about 27,000 TCR templates (range roughly 554-99,264) and over 6,000 unique clonotypes, 15 to 20-fold deeper than single-cell TCR sequencing. Using site-matched tumors from BCC or SCC patients sampled before and after anti-PD-1 therapy, the study carried out paired single-cell RNA and TCR sequencing. RECIST version 1.1 was the standard used to evaluate clinical response.

The immunoSEQ platform was used to carry out deep TCRbeta sequencing. The source study handled its data this way. For further analysis, only productive rearrangements were exported out of the immunoSEQ Analyzer. Clones with significant expansion or contraction between timepoints were called with a two-sided binomial test at Bonferroni-corrected P below 0.01. T cell phenotypes were assigned to bulk TCRbeta clonotypes by matching to single-cell RNA+TCR-seq clones sharing the same TCRbeta sequence. Using bulk TCR sequencing data, clone enrichment in tumor was calculated by dividing a clone's tumor frequency by the same clone's PBMC frequency. GLIPH was used to group TCRs into specificity groups, clusters of distinct TCRs likely recognizing common antigens via shared CDR3 motifs. TCRdb took over this immuneACCESS table, retaining in-frame rearrangements with V and J assigned. Such tables are incomplete; in checked studies, under half of the missing clones stem from an unresolved V gene, and the remainder is unexplained. The V and J calls and clone size come from that table; D and trimming were worked out from the DNA. The sample table lists approximately 6,300 clones, roughly two thirds of them with a count of one. The ten largest clones represent more than 4.5% of the sample.

The CDR1 and CDR2 encoded by the germline V gene are SGHNT and YENEEA. Including cysteine and phenylalanine, the CDR3 has 15 amino acids. The entry retains the CDR3 DNA only, 45 bases that are in frame from base 1. Unmatched junction bases come to 7, with V trimmed by 5 bases and J by 4 bases. What the study reported, not specific to this receptor: Exhausted CD8+ clones expanded after therapy were found to be mostly novel clonotypes undetected pre-treatment, suggesting clonal replacement rather than reinvigoration of pre-existing clones. Roughly 40% of TCR clonotypes from the tumor were detected in blood, and certain novel exhausted tumor clones were present in blood collected before treatment, which suggests recruitment from the periphery. Clonal replacement was seen only when comparing pre- and post-treatment samples and not when comparing two pre-treatment samples, which argues against artifacts from biopsy timing or location. The source of novel T cell clones was not identified and could include lymphoid organs or rare unexpanded clones within the tumor or its periphery.

Interpreted using the paper, the time point label stands for: before anti-PD-1 therapy. Site-matched tumor biopsies were taken from the same primary tumor before and after PD-1 blockade. For bulk TCRbeta sequencing, genomic DNA was extracted from tumor biopsies or peripheral blood, and input amounts ranged from about 600 ng to 6,500 ng. Leftover biopsy material went through bulk TCRbeta sequencing, with the goal of boosting sensitivity for rare clonotypes relative to single-cell TCR sequencing. Every patient had histologically proven advanced or metastatic basal or squamous cell carcinoma and was a poor candidate for surgical resection. Of the ten to twelve patients in the basal cell carcinoma cohort, several underwent bulk tumor TCR sequencing. Fresh biopsies came from the site of the primary tumor, and part of the tissue was kept in RNAlater for exome and bulk TCR sequencing. Turning to this clone: Its antigen target is currently unknown. No much larger clone exists at a distance of one base, and base qualities are not known.

This specimen was tumor tissue, taken before anti-PD-1 treatment. The sequence is built from TRBV11-3 and TRBJ2-1; 8 central nucleotides agree with TRBD2. This receptor was obtained from a human donor with basal cell carcinoma. The sequenced DNA is TGTGCCAGCAGCCCCCGGGGGGGCGGGTACAATGAGCAGTTCTTC. This sequence encodes CASSPRGGGYNEQFF.